One sample yielded the 10 T cell receptor beta chains listed below, sequenced in a study of T cell clones after liver transplantation. TCRdb's table, derived via immunoSEQ multiplex PCR, lists solely in-frame clones and lacks some. The profile covers roughly 70,000 clones, with around 80% appearing a single time and roughly 0.6% taken by the ten largest. Here the sequenced sample was CD4+ T cells from blood, taken before liver transplant. These receptors were collected from a human donor who received a liver transplant.

The genes are TRBV7-2 and TRBJ1-2, with a possible D match to TRBD1 (5 bases). CDR3 length equals 13 residues. The germline CDR1 and CDR2 sequences are SGHTA and FQGNSA. Trimming pared 7 bases from V and 5 bases from J, leaving 14 bases between. In DNA form, the CDR3 reads TGTGCCAGCACCCTTAATAGGGGATATGGCTACACCTTC. Its translation is CASTLNRGYGYTF.

This chain connects TRBV10-3 to TRBJ2-7; D is perhaps TRBD2 (5 bases). The V gene's germline CDR1 is ENHRY and CDR2 SYGVKD. Trimming cost V 11 bases and J 0 bases, with 17 bases left between them. The CDR3 has 14 residues. Written as DNA, the CDR3 is TGTGCCTCAAAGGAGGAATTGAGCTCCTACGAGCAGTACTTC. It codes for CASKEELSSYEQYF.

The gene calls are TRBV2 and TRBJ1-1; D perhaps matches TRBD1 (6 bases). CDR1 and CDR2 from the germline V gene are SNHLY and FYNNEI. The CDR3 runs to 13 residues. Trimming removed 5 bases from V and 7 bases from J, with 14 bases in between. The CDR3 here is CASSPDSSDEAFF. CDR3 nucleotide sequence: TGTGCCAGCAGTCCGGACAGTTCAGATGAAGCTTTCTTT. The full variable domain, completed using reference TRBV2 and TRBJ1-1, is EPEVTQTPSHQVTQMGQEVILRCVPISNHLYFYWYRQILGQKVEFLVSFYNNEISEKSEIFDDQFSVERPDGSNFTLKIRSTKLEDSAMYFCASSPDSSDEAFFGQGTRLTVV.

This chain uses TRBV5-1 with TRBJ2-1, with a weak D call TRBD2 (5 bases). This CDR3 has 14 residues. In germline, CDR1 is SGHRS, CDR2 YFSETQ. V gave up 3 bases and J gave up 0 bases, with 7 bases separating them. The CDR3 nucleotides read TGCGCCAGCAGCTCCGGGATCTCCTACAATGAGCAGTTCTTC. Amino acids: CASSSGISYNEQFF.

This clone has only one observation. This chain links TRBV18 with TRBJ1-3, with D possibly being TRBD1 (5 bases). Germline V gene data show CDR1 as KGHSH and CDR2 as LQKENI. Deletions cut 1 base from V and 5 bases from J, with 12 bases between. The CDR3 runs to 15 residues. The chain's CDR3 is CASSPQSQGRNTIYF. The CDR3 DNA reads as TGTGCCAGCTCACCACAGTCTCAGGGAAGAAACACCATATATTTT.

The chain recombines TRBV5-1 with TRBJ2-1; a possible D gene is TRBD2 (6 bases). Trimming removed 4 bases at V and 1 base at J, with 12 bases between. The CDR3 sequence is 15 residues long. Looked up from germline, CDR1 is SGHRS and CDR2 is YFSETQ. The CDR3 DNA sequence: TGCGCCAGCAGCCCCGCGGGGTCTTCCTACAATGAGCAGTTCTTC. Its translation: CASSPAGSSYNEQFF. Full variable domain (missing parts from reference TRBV5-1 and TRBJ2-1): KAGVTQTPRYLIKTRGQQVTLSCSPISGHRSVSWYQQTPGQGLQFLFEYFSETQRNKGNFPGRFSGRQFSNSRSEMNVSTLELGDSALYLCASSPAGSSYNEQFFGPGTRLTVL.

The rearrangement joins TRBV10-3 to TRBJ2-3; 7 bases map to TRBD2. The V gene end was trimmed by 3 bases and the J gene end by 1 base; junction bases not matched to a gene: 4. The CDR3 contains 15 residues. Germline V CDR1 and CDR2: ENHRY, SYGVKD. CDR3 in amino acids: CAISDVGGGTDTQYF. For the CDR3, the DNA is TGTGCCATCAGTGATGTGGGAGGGGGCACAGATACGCAGTATTTT.

This chain links TRBV7-2 with TRBJ2-1, with TRBD2 as a possible D gene (6 bases). The V gene's germline CDR1 is SGHTA and CDR2 FQGNSA. The CDR3 spans 14 residues. V lost 5 bases to trimming and J lost 8 bases, with 16 bases between them. For the CDR3, the DNA is TGTGCCAGCAGCCGAAGGAGGGCACTCGATGAGCAGTTCTTC. Amino acid sequence: CASSRRRALDEQFF.

The V and J genes are TRBV2 and TRBJ2-2; TRBD2 might be the D (5 bases). This CDR3 is 14 amino acids long. Germline V gene data show CDR1 as SNHLY and CDR2 as FYNNEI. The V end lost 6 bases, the J end lost 4 bases, and 12 bases lay between the germline ends. The CDR3 protein is CASSQRTSTGELFF. The CDR3 DNA reads as TGTGCCAGCAGCCAAAGGACTTCCACCGGGGAGCTGTTTTTT.

This rearrangement joins TRBV6-1 to TRBJ1-2, with D perhaps matching TRBD1 (6 bases). The V and J ends lost 6 bases and 0 bases respectively, with 14 bases between them. Per germline, CDR1 MNHNS and CDR2 SASEGT. This CDR3 comprises 15 residues. Here the CDR3 DNA reads TGTGCCAGCAGCCTAACCGGGACATCTAACTATGGCTACACCTTC. Protein sequence: CASSLTGTSNYGYTF.